These 2 T cell receptor beta chains were sequenced from one sample in a study of T-cell memory formation after mild COVID-19. TCRdb called the 5' RACE reads again in MiXCR, with one record for every CDR3 protein. The table shows a few hundred thousand distinct CDR3 sequences, with 24% occurring only once. The sequencing sample was made of PBMCs or a T cell subset sorted from them (not recorded which). These receptors were taken from an adult woman who had mild COVID-19 (a few samples of this study predate the infection). Cell type and time point are not known.

This clonotype was seen a handful of times. The chain recombines TRBV9 with TRBJ2-5; TRBD2 aligns across 7 bases. Germline-derived CDR1 and CDR2 are SGDLS and YYNGEE. This CDR3 contains 14 residues. V was pared by 0 bases and J by 5 bases, with 4 bases of the junction left unmatched. CDR3 amino acids: CASSVERGGETQYF. DNA for the CDR3: TGTGCCAGCAGCGTAGAGCGGGGCGGGGAGACCCAGTACTTC.

The chain joins TRBV20-1 to TRBJ2-3; the D is unclear. V lost 3 bases, J lost 1 base, and 11 bases lay in between. Germline-derived CDR1 and CDR2 are DFQATT and SNEGSKA (reference sequence). CDR3 length: 14 amino acids. The CDR3 DNA is TGCAGTGCTAGTTTGGCTTGGGGCACAGATACGCAGTATTTT. Protein sequence: CSASLAWGTDTQYF.